The next 7 T cell receptor beta chains were all read from a single sample in a study of T cell changes during pregnancy in multiple sclerosis. Sequenced by immunoSEQ multiplex PCR; TCRdb stores in-frame clones only, minus some. Of under 80,000 clones in the sample, around nine tenths were seen once. The sample consisted of CD4+ T cells from peripheral blood mononuclear cells, taken in the second trimester of pregnancy. The receptor set was obtained from a female donor with multiple sclerosis, enrolled in a pregnancy study.

The chain combines TRBV7-2 with TRBJ2-7, with D possibly matching TRBD1 (5 bases). CDR3 length equals 14 residues. Per germline, CDR1 SGHTA and CDR2 FQGNSA. V dropped 3 bases and J dropped 1 base, with 10 bases sitting between them. The CDR3: CASSFDSVSYEQYF. CDR3 in DNA: TGTGCCAGCAGCTTCGACAGCGTGTCCTACGAGCAGTACTTC.

This chain joins TRBV11-2 and TRBJ2-4; a possible D gene is TRBD2 (6 bases). V lost 3 bases and J lost 9, with 12 bases in between. The CDR3 is 13 residues long. The germline gives CDR1 SGHAT, CDR2 FQNNGV. The CDR3 region has the DNA TGTGCCAGCAGCTTCAGCGCGGGGTCCATTCAGTACTTC. It codes for CASSFSAGSIQYF.

This clone has only a few counts. V and J are TRBV29-1 and TRBJ1-1; TRBD1 agrees at 7 bases. With V trimmed by 7 bases and J by 1 base, 3 bases remained unmatched. The CDR3 is made up of 12 amino acids. CDR1 and CDR2 (germline): SQVTM, ANQGSEA. The CDR3 region is CSAGDRNTEAFF. Written as DNA, the CDR3 is TGCAGCGCAGGGGACAGGAACACTGAAGCTTTCTTT.

The chain carries TRBV19 and TRBJ2-7, with 10 bases matching TRBD1. The CDR3 covers 16 residues. V lost 2 bases and J lost 0; bases outside the gene matches: 4. Looked up from germline, CDR1 is LNHDA and CDR2 is SQIVND (reference sequence). The CDR3 DNA sequence: TGTGCCAGTAGTATACCAGGACAGGGGGGCTCCTACGAGCAGTACTTC. Translating gives CASSIPGQGGSYEQYF.

The chain couples TRBV27 to TRBJ1-5; 11 bases match TRBD1. The length of the CDR3 is 15 residues. Germline V gene sequence: CDR1 MNHEY, CDR2 SMNVEV (reference sequence). Losses at the gene ends were 5 bases for V and 4 bases for J; bases not matched to a gene: 4. Here the CDR3 DNA reads TGTGCCAGCAGTCCCAGGGACAGGGGGAATCAGCCCCAGCATTTT. The encoded protein is CASSPRDRGNQPQHF.

The V gene is TRBV6-5, the J gene TRBJ1-1; TRBD1 is a possible D gene (6 bases). Per germline, CDR1 MNHEY and CDR2 SVGAGI. Between the trimmed V and J ends, which lost 2 bases and 5 bases, there was a span of 15 bases. The CDR3 loop spans 15 amino acids. Written as DNA, the CDR3 is TGTGCCAGCAGTTACCCTGGACAGAGGCGGACTGAAGCTTTCTTT. Its protein is CASSYPGQRRTEAFF.

The gene calls are TRBV19 and TRBJ1-5; TRBD1 matches 7 bases. CDR1 LNHDA and CDR2 SQIVND come from the germline V gene (reference sequence). With 2 bases clipped from V and 7 bases from J, the junction kept 17 bases outside the gene matches. This CDR3 is 18 amino acids long. The CDR3 loop reads CASSIKHSGTAFRQPQHF. CDR3 bases: TGTGCCAGTAGTATAAAACACTCCGGGACAGCCTTCAGGCAGCCCCAGCATTTT.